The clone carrying this T cell receptor beta chain was recorded only once. Its specificity is not known. This specimen belongs to a study of shared clonotypes between healthy human individuals. Study conclusions and caveats: Four donors shared 5% to 5.5% of their naive CD4 clonotypes.

Germline CDR1 and CDR2: LGHNA and YSLEER. The germline V and J ends were trimmed by 0 bases and 2 bases, with 8 bases remaining between them. The CDR3 totals 16 residues. Genomic DNA of every subset was divided equally among multiple immunoSEQ plates. This table comes from immunoSEQ multiplex PCR, and its TCRdb copy is limited to in-frame clones, with some not included. The profile shows more than 2 million clones, 85% to 95% of them singletons. In the naive CD8 group, cells lacked CD45RO and were positively selected for CCR7, so terminally differentiated effector memory CD45RA+ cells were left out. The chain carries TRBV4-3 and TRBJ2-6; D is unclear. Source material: naive CD8+ T cells sorted from blood. This TCR was sampled from a man aged 18 to 29 in good health. CDR3 DNA sequence: TGCGCCAGCAGCCAAGAATTAGGGACTGGGGCCAACGTCCTGACTTTC. Protein product: CASSQELGTGANVLTF.